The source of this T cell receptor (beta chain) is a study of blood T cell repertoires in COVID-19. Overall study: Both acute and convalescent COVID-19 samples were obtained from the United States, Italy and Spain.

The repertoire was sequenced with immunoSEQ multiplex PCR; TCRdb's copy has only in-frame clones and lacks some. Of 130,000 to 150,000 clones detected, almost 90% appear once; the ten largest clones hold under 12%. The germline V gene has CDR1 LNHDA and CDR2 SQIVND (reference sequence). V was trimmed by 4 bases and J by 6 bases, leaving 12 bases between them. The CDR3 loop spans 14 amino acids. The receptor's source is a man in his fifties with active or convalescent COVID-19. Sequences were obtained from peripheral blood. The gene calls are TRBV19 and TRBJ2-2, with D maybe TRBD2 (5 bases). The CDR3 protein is CASSTGKASGELFF. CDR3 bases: TGTGCCAGTAGTACGGGGAAGGCGTCCGGGGAGCTGTTTTTT.